One sample yielded the 17 T cell receptor beta chains listed below, sequenced in a study of Tregs in tolerant kidney transplant recipients. TCRdb keeps only in-frame clones here, not all; method: immunoSEQ multiplex PCR. The listing records around 48,000 clones. Sequenced here: CD4+ T cells from blood, sampled before the transplant. These receptors originate from a human donor who received a combined kidney and bone marrow transplant.

Comment on this clone: The missing CDR3 end, 3 residues past where the read stops, is filled in from the germline J gene. The chain recombines TRBV7-2 with TRBJ2-3; D perhaps matches TRBD1 (5 bases). V dropped 2 bases and J dropped 2 bases, with 11 bases sitting between them. CDR3 size: 15 residues. Germline values: CDR1 SGHTA, CDR2 FQGNSA. The part of the CDR3 DNA that was read is TGTGCCAGCAGCTTATTTCAGGGAAACACAGATACG. As protein: CASSLFQGNTDT. The whole CDR3 protein reads CASSLFQGNTDTQYF. The full variable domain, with the rest looked up from reference TRBV7-2 and TRBJ2-3, is GAGVSQSPSNKVTEKGKDVELRCDPISGHTALYWYRQSLGQGLEFLIYFQGNSAPDKSGLPSDRFSAERTGGSVSTLTIQRTQQEDSAVYLCASSLFQGNTDTQYFGPGTRLTVL.

With regard to this clone: The CDR3 end is not reached by the read, which stops 3 residues before it; the germline J gene fills it in. The chain is built from TRBV19 and TRBJ1-5; weak D call: TRBD1 (5 bases). The CDR3 contains 14 residues. The germline gives CDR1 LNHDA, CDR2 SQIVND (reference sequence). The V end lost 7 bases, the J end lost 2 bases, and 12 bases lay between the germline ends. CDR3 protein: CASTGGIGNQPQHF. The DNA read from the CDR3 is TGTGCCAGTACGGGGGGAATAGGCAATCAGCCC. Full variable domain (missing parts from reference TRBV19 and TRBJ1-5): DGGITQSPKYLFRKEGQNVTLSCEQNLNHDAMYWYRQDPGQGLRLIYYSQIVNDFQKGDIAEGYSVSREKKESFPLTVTSAQKNPTAFYLCASTGGIGNQPQHFGDGTRLSIL.

About this clone itself: The DNA ends 3 residues before the CDR3 does, and the rest of the CDR3 is filled in from the germline J gene. V gene TRBV11-3 combines with J gene TRBJ2-1; tentatively, D is TRBD1 (5 bases). Germline CDR1 is SGHNT and CDR2 is YENEEA. The CDR3 has 15 amino acids. The sequenced CDR3 bases are TGTGCAAGTCACTCTCAGACAGATTCTTACAATGAG. Protein product: CASHSQTDSYNE. The full-length CDR3 reads as CASHSQTDSYNEQFF.

Comment on this clone: The CDR3 is cut off 3 residues early in the read; its end comes from the germline J gene. V usage is TRBV11-2 and J usage is TRBJ2-2, with 7 bases identical to TRBD1. V was clipped by 3 bases and J by 3 bases; unmatched bases: 4. CDR1 is SGHAT, CDR2 FQNNGV, per germline. This CDR3 is 15 amino acids long. CDR3 DNA (partial): TGTGCCAGCAGCTTGGCCGGGACAGACACCGGGGAG. It encodes CASSLAGTDTGE. In full, the CDR3 is CASSLAGTDTGELFF. The whole variable domain, filled in from reference TRBV11-2 and TRBJ2-2, reads EAGVAQSPRYKIIEKRQSVAFWCNPISGHATLYWYQQILGQGPKLLIQFQNNGVVDDSQLPKDRFSAERLKGVDSTLKIQPAKLEDSAVYLCASSLAGTDTGELFFGEGSRLTVL.

As regards this clone: The read terminates 3 residues before the CDR3 end, so the remaining end is supplied by the germline J gene. The chain is built from TRBV30 and TRBJ1-2; D perhaps matches TRBD1 (5 bases). CDR1 is GTSNPN, CDR2 SVGIG, per germline (reference sequence). The CDR3 contains 14 residues. V lost 4 bases and J 4 bases, leaving 16 bases between the germline ends. The sequenced CDR3 bases are TGTGCCTGGATCTCCGGGACTAGTGCCTATGGC. Translated: CAWISGTSAYG. The CDR3, in full, reads CAWISGTSAYGYTF.

Concerning this clone itself: The sequenced fragment ends 3 residues before the CDR3 boundary, so the rest is inferred from the germline J gene. The V call is TRBV5-5, the J call TRBJ2-3; 12 nucleotides agree with TRBD2. The CDR3 totals 15 residues. The germline V gene has CDR1 SGHKS and CDR2 YYEKEE (reference sequence). The junction had 3 bases not matched to a gene; V was cut back by 4 bases and J by 3 bases. Partial CDR3 DNA: TGTGCCAGCAGCACAGGGACTAGCGGGACAGATACG. It specifies CASSTGTSGTDT. In full, the CDR3 reads CASSTGTSGTDTQYF.

As to this clone: Coverage ceases 3 residues before the CDR3 finishes, and the germline J gene fills in the end. The gene calls are TRBV5-1 and TRBJ2-7; TRBD2 aligns across 10 bases. The CDR3 is made up of 16 amino acids. V dropped 4 bases and J dropped 5; count of bases not matched to a gene: 12. Germline CDR1 is SGHRS and CDR2 is YFSETQ. CDR3 DNA (partial): TGCGCCAGCAGCGATCGGGGACTAGCGAATGTACACGAG. Translating it yields CASSDRGLANVHE. The whole CDR3 reads CASSDRGLANVHEQYF.

With regard to this clone: The read gets to within 3 residues of the CDR3 end, and the germline J gene fills in the rest. This chain joins TRBV19 and TRBJ2-1, with TRBD1 as a possible D gene (7 bases). In germline, CDR1 is LNHDA, CDR2 SQIVND (reference sequence). V was shortened by 4 bases and J by 0 bases, with 13 bases between the two germline ends. CDR3 length equals 16 residues. The sequenced CDR3 bases are TGTGCCAGTAGTACAGGGGGACTCGGCTCCTACAATGAG. This gives the protein CASSTGGLGSYNE. The CDR3 in its entirety is CASSTGGLGSYNEQFF.

As regards this clone: The read gets to within 3 residues of the CDR3 end, and the germline J gene fills in the rest. The chain uses TRBV30 and TRBJ2-3, with D maybe TRBD2 (6 bases). V was shortened by 3 bases and J by 2 bases, with 12 bases between the two germline ends. Germline loops: CDR1 GTSNPN, CDR2 SVGIG (reference sequence). This CDR3 is 14 amino acids long. The CDR3 reads CAWRRLANTDTQYF. The DNA read from the CDR3 is TGTGCCTGGAGGCGGCTAGCGAACACAGATACG.

As for this clone: The CDR3 end is not reached by the read, which stops 3 residues before it; the germline J gene fills it in. The chain employs TRBV18 and TRBJ2-7; 14 nucleotides align to TRBD2. The length of the CDR3 is 16 residues. Germline CDR1 is KGHSH and CDR2 is LQKENI. J gave up 2 bases and V 0 bases, and 0 bases lay outside the gene matches. The sequenced CDR3 bases are TGTGCCAGCTCACCACCGGGACTAGCGGGGGCCTACGAG. Translation: CASSPPGLAGAYE. The entire CDR3 sequence reads CASSPPGLAGAYEQYF.

Regarding this clone: The read ends 3 residues shy of where the CDR3 ends; the end is completed using the germline J gene. The chain is built from TRBV6-8 and TRBJ2-7, with D possibly matching TRBD2 (5 bases). V was cut by 5 bases and J by 0 bases, with 11 bases left in between. The CDR3 sequence is 14 residues long. CDR1 is MNHGY and CDR2 is SAAAGT in the germline V gene. The sequenced CDR3 bases are TGTGCCAGCAGTCCAGCGGAGTTCTCCTACGAG. It codes for CASSPAEFSYE. The whole CDR3 reads CASSPAEFSYEQYF.

To note about this clone: The observed sequence ends 3 residues before the CDR3 terminus, with the missing tail filled in from the germline J gene. The V gene is TRBV20-1, the J gene TRBJ1-4; tentatively, D is TRBD1 (5 bases). The V gene lost 6 bases and the J gene lost 5 bases, with 16 bases spanning the gap. This CDR3 region has 14 residues. From germline, CDR1 is DFQATT and CDR2 SNEGSKA (reference sequence). CDR3 region: CSAHVGLPNEKLFF. The DNA read from the CDR3 is TGCAGTGCCCACGTGGGACTACCCAATGAAAAA.

The DNA read from the CDR3 is TGCGCCAGCAGCCCCAGGGGGAGCGGAAGCACAGATACG. The encoded protein is CASSPRGSGSTDT. The CDR3 reads in full as CASSPRGSGSTDTQYF. V is TRBV5-1 and J is TRBJ2-3, with TRBD1 matching over 7 bases. With the read ending 3 residues before the CDR3 end, the germline J gene is used to fill in that end. J gave up 0 bases and V 4 bases, and 8 bases lay outside the gene matches. The CDR3 is 16 residues long. CDR1 and CDR2 from the germline V gene are SGHRS and YFSETQ.

For this clone: The missing CDR3 end, 3 residues past where the read stops, is filled in from the germline J gene. J is TRBJ1-5 and V is TRBV19; the D gene is possibly TRBD1 (6 bases). V gave up 3 bases and J gave up 4 bases, with 13 bases separating them. The CDR3 covers 15 residues. In germline, CDR1 is LNHDA, CDR2 SQIVND (reference sequence). The CDR3 is CASSIPQGGNQPQHF. The part of the CDR3 DNA that was read is TGTGCCAGTAGTATCCCACAGGGAGGGAATCAGCCC.

About this clone: Sequencing ends 3 residues short of the CDR3 end; the germline J gene provides the rest. V is TRBV18 and J is TRBJ1-2, with 7 positions matching TRBD1. The germline V gene encodes CDR1 KGHSH and CDR2 LQKENI. CDR3 length: 14 residues. V lost 2 bases and J lost 6; bases outside the gene matches: 6. This CDR3 reads CASSPSTGTHGYTF. CDR3 DNA, as far as it was read: TGTGCCAGCTCACCATCGACAGGGACCCATGGC.

Turning to this clone: The read ends 3 residues early relative to the CDR3; the germline J gene fills the gap. The V and J genes are TRBV5-1 and TRBJ1-3; maybe TRBD1 (5 bases). The CDR3 is made up of 14 amino acids. The germline V gene has CDR1 SGHRS and CDR2 YFSETQ. The covered CDR3 bases are TGCGCCAGCAGCTTGGGGACTAGCGGGACCGGC. Translated: CASSLGTSGTG. The whole CDR3 region reads CASSLGTSGTGIYF.

Turning to this clone: The missing CDR3 end, 3 residues past where the read stops, is filled in from the germline J gene. The chain combines TRBV7-6 with TRBJ2-2; TRBD1 agrees at 9 bases. In germline, CDR1 is SGHVS, CDR2 FNYEAQ. The CDR3 runs to 17 residues. V lost 6 bases to trimming and J lost 4 bases; unmatched junction nucleotides: 12. CDR3 region: CASSWTLTGGGTGELFF. The CDR3 DNA, read in part, is TGTGCCAGCAGTTGGACTCTAACAGGGGGCGGCACCGGGGAG. Together with reference TRBV7-6 and TRBJ2-2, the CDR3 gives the full variable domain: GAGVSQSPRYKVTKRGQDVALRCDPISGHVSLYWYRQALGQGPEFLTYFNYEAQQDKSGLPNDRFSAERPEGSISTLTIQRTEQRDSAMYRCASSWTLTGGGTGELFFGEGSRLTVL.